The rows below give T cell receptor beta chains drawn from one sample of a study of CD8+CD57+ T cells in acquired aplastic anemia. From the reads, TCRdb called clonotypes with MiXCR, one entry per CDR3 protein. The sample has about 190,000 distinct CDR3 sequences; 54% are singletons. What was sequenced was sorted CD4+, CD8+, or CD8+CD57+ T cells (not recorded which) from PBMCs. These receptors were taken from a human donor in good health, serving as a control. Each CDR3 is given with its conserved first and last residue. D genes are given only for firm matches. For some rows the clone size is stated as once, few or many, or as a class when expanded; others skip it.

V gene	D gene	clone size	J gene	CDR3 protein	CDR3 DNA
TRBV7-2	NA	NA	TRBJ1-1	CASSLASTGAEAFF	TGTGCCAGCAGCTTAGCGTCCACCGGGGCTGAAGCTTTCTTT
TRBV19	TRBD1	NA	TRBJ2-7	CASSIAVGQAYEQYF	TGTGCCAGTAGTATAGCAGTCGGACAGGCCTACGAGCAGTACTTC
TRBV11-2	NA	NA	TRBJ2-7	CASSLTDSNEQYF	TGTGCCAGCAGCTTGACAGATTCTAACGAGCAGTACTTC
TRBV6-5	TRBD1	many	TRBJ1-4	CASRGTATNEKLFF	TGTGCCAGCAGAGGGACAGCAACTAATGAAAAACTGTTTTTT
TRBV10-3	NA	many	TRBJ1-2	CAISSDSVSYGYTF	TGTGCCATCAGCTCGGACAGCGTATCCTATGGCTACACCTTC
TRBV14	TRBD1	many	TRBJ1-4	CASSPLGQGAEKLFF	TGTGCCAGCAGCCCCCTGGGACAGGGGGCTGAAAAACTGTTTTTT
TRBV20-1	NA	NA	TRBJ2-5	CSARASHRVISYNERFF	TGCAGTGCTAGAGCGAGTCACCGGGTAATCTCCTACAATGAGCGGTTCTTC
TRBV6-5	NA	NA	TRBJ2-7	CASSYSMGAGPYEQYF	TGTGCCAGCAGTTACTCGATGGGGGCAGGTCCCTACGAGCAGTACTTC
TRBV7-2	TRBD1	NA	TRBJ1-2	CASSLAGTGLYGYTF	TGTGCCAGCAGCTTAGCGGGGACAGGGCTCTATGGCTACACCTTC
TRBV7-9	NA	many	TRBJ1-2	CASSLGPYGYTF	TGTGCCAGCAGCTTAGGACCCTATGGCTACACCTTC
TRBV2	NA	NA	TRBJ1-5	CASSDMGISMGPQHF	TGTGCCAGCAGTGATATGGGGATCAGTATGGGGCCCCAGCATTTT
TRBV5-4	TRBD1	NA	TRBJ1-1	CASSRPEGTGSEAFF	TGTGCCAGCAGCCGGCCGGAGGGGACAGGGTCTGAAGCTTTCTTT
TRBV5-1	TRBD1	NA	TRBJ2-7	CASSFDPGQGVYEQYF	TGCGCCAGCAGCTTCGACCCGGGACAGGGAGTTTACGAGCAGTACTTC
TRBV19	TRBD1	many	TRBJ2-3	CASSIAGQGSDTQYF	TGTGCCAGTAGTATAGCTGGACAGGGGTCAGATACGCAGTATTTT
TRBV19	TRBD1	NA	TRBJ1-1	CASSRRTRTGANTEAFF	TGTGCCAGTAGTCGACGCACCCGGACAGGAGCCAACACTGAGGCTTTCTTT
TRBV7-6	NA	medium-sized	TRBJ1-6	CASSSNDSPLHF	TGTGCCAGCAGCTCAAATGATTCACCCCTCCACTTT
TRBV29-1	TRBD2	many	TRBJ2-3	CSVGGGTASTDTQYF	TGCAGCGTAGGCGGGGGGACTGCTAGCACAGATACGCAGTATTTT
TRBV19	NA	NA	TRBJ1-6	CASSPLTQGSSPLHF	TGTGCCAGTAGTCCGCTGACACAGGGAAGTTCACCCCTCCACTTT
TRBV28	TRBD1	few	TRBJ2-7	CASSPYGTGIRDEQYF	TGTGCCAGCAGTCCCTACGGGACAGGGATACGGGACGAGCAGTACTTC
TRBV6-6	NA	once	TRBJ1-1	CASRVSLATEAFF	TGTGCCAGCAGGGTCAGCCTGGCCACTGAAGCTTTCTTT
TRBV7-2	TRBD2	NA	TRBJ2-7	CAGSLVGSGEASSYEQYF	TGTGCCGGCAGCTTAGTAGGTAGCGGGGAAGCCAGCTCCTACGAGCAGTACTTC
TRBV4-1	NA	NA	TRBJ1-2	CASSPQEGANYGYTF	TGCGCCAGCAGCCCCCAGGAGGGAGCTAACTATGGCTACACCTTC
TRBV20-1	TRBD1	many	TRBJ1-1	CSARGTGGDTEAFF	TGCAGTGCTAGGGGCACAGGGGGGGACACTGAAGCTTTCTTT
TRBV9	TRBD1	many	TRBJ1-4	CASSPGQGEEKLFF	TGTGCCAGCAGCCCCGGACAGGGAGAAGAAAAACTGTTTTTT
TRBV10-3	NA	NA	TRBJ2-3	CAISAGTGRGETDTQYF	TGTGCCATCAGTGCCGGGACAGGGCGGGGGGAGACAGATACGCAGTATTTT
TRBV30	NA	many	TRBJ2-1	CAWSDWGSYNEQFF	TGTGCCTGGAGTGACTGGGGGTCCTACAATGAGCAGTTCTTC
TRBV15	NA	NA	TRBJ1-5	CATSRAPSNQPQHF	TGTGCCACCAGCAGAGCTCCTAGCAATCAGCCCCAGCATTTT
TRBV7-9	NA	many	TRBJ2-2	CASTQANTGELFF	TGTGCCAGCACCCAAGCGAACACCGGGGAGCTGTTTTTT
TRBV19	NA	NA	TRBJ1-1	CASSYGRGNTEAFF	TGTGCCAGTAGTTACGGTCGGGGGAACACTGAAGCTTTCTTT
TRBV5-1	NA	many	TRBJ1-6	CASSFTGNFYNSPLHF	TGCGCCAGCAGCTTTACAGGAAATTTCTATAATTCACCCCTCCACTTT
TRBV4-3	NA	few	TRBJ2-1	CASSQDLGAFSYNEQFF	TGCGCCAGCAGCCAAGACCTCGGGGCGTTCTCCTACAATGAGCAGTTCTTC
TRBV25-1	NA	NA	TRBJ1-5	CASSSGINNQPQHF	TGTGCCAGCAGCTCGGGCATCAACAATCAGCCCCAGCATTTT
TRBV9	NA	NA	TRBJ2-7	CASSQDWALGSYEQYF	TGTGCCAGCAGCCAAGATTGGGCTTTGGGGAGTTACGAGCAGTACTTC
TRBV28	TRBD2	NA	TRBJ2-5	CASTLAGDNNEQYF	TGTGCCAGCACACTAGCGGGGGACAACAATGAGCAGTACTTC
TRBV29-1	TRBD1	NA	TRBJ2-2	CSGDRWDTGELFF	TGCAGCGGGGACAGGTGGGACACCGGGGAGCTGTTTTTT
TRBV29-1	NA	once	TRBJ2-7	CSVAVSYEQYF	TGCAGCGTTGCCGTTTCCTACGAGCAGTACTTC
TRBV7-9	TRBD1	NA	TRBJ2-7	CASSLDRVSEQYF	TGTGCCAGCAGCCTCGACAGGGTGAGCGAGCAGTACTTC
TRBV20-1	NA	many	TRBJ1-2	CSAIAWQRERPGGVSF	TGCAGTGCCATAGCCTGGCAGCGAGAAAGGCCCGGAGGGGTTAGCTTC
TRBV19	TRBD2	once	TRBJ2-5	CASSLAGDETQYF	TGTGCCAGTAGTTTAGCGGGGGATGAGACCCAGTACTTC
TRBV28	NA	few	TRBJ2-3	CASSLGRRSTDTQYF	TGTGCCAGCAGTTTAGGGCGTAGGAGCACAGATACGCAGTATTTT
TRBV10-3	NA	NA	TRBJ2-5	CAISGAGVAQETQYF	TGTGCCATCAGTGGGGCCGGGGTGGCCCAAGAGACCCAGTACTTC
TRBV20-1	NA	NA	TRBJ1-4	CSAREEGKLFF	TGCAGTGCTAGAGAGGAGGGGAAACTGTTTTTT
TRBV6-6	TRBD1	many	TRBJ2-1	CASNSGQGNNEQFF	TGTGCCAGCAACTCGGGACAGGGCAACAATGAGCAGTTCTTC
TRBV7-2	NA	NA	TRBJ2-7	CASSLVVDYEQYF	TGTGCCAGCAGCTTAGTAGTAGACTACGAGCAGTACTTC
TRBV18	TRBD1	few	TRBJ2-7	CASSPGTANSYEQYF	TGTGCCAGCTCCCCCGGGACAGCCAACTCCTACGAGCAGTACTTC
TRBV7-2	NA	NA	TRBJ1-5	CASSLQPGANQPPYF	TGTGCCAGCAGCTTACAGCCGGGGGCCAATCAGCCCCCGTATTTT
TRBV5-4	NA	NA	TRBJ2-5	CASSLRRDPALAQYF	TGTGCCAGCAGCTTGAGGCGGGATCCGGCGTTGGCCCAGTACTTC
TRBV7-8	TRBD2	NA	TRBJ2-2	CASSNSGTRAGELFF	TGTGCCAGCAGCAACTCCGGGACTAGGGCCGGGGAGCTGTTTTTT